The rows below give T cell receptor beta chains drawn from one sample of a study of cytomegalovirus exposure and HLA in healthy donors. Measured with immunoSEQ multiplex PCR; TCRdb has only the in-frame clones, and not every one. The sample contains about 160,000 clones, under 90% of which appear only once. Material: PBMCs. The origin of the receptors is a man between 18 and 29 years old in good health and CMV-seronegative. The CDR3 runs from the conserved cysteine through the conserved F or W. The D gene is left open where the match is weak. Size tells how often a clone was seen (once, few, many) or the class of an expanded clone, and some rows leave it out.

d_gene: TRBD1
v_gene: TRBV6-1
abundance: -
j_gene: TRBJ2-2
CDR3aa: CASSRTGANTGELFF
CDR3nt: TGTGCCAGCAGCAGGACAGGGGCGAACACCGGGGAGCTGTTTTTT

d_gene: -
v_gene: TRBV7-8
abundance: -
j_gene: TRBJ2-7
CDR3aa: CASSLGRGWVSYEQYF
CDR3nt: TGTGCCAGCAGCTTAGGGAGGGGTTGGGTTTCCTACGAGCAGTACTTC

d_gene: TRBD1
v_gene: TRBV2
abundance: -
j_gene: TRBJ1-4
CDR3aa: CASREGGGEGKKLFF
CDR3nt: TGTGCCAGCAGGGAAGGAGGGGGCGAAGGGAAAAAACTGTTTTTT

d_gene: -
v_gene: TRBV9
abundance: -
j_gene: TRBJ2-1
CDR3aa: CASSVEGTHYNEQFF
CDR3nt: TGTGCCAGCAGCGTAGAAGGGACACACTACAATGAGCAGTTCTTC

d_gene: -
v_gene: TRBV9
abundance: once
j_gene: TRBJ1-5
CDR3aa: CASSEAPGGQPQHF
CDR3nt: TGTGCCAGCAGCGAGGCCCCGGGGGGCCAGCCCCAGCATTTT

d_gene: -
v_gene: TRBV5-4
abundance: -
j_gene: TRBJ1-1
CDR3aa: CASSLVGGVDTEAFF
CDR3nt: TGTGCCAGCAGCTTGGTGGGGGGAGTAGACACTGAAGCTTTCTTT

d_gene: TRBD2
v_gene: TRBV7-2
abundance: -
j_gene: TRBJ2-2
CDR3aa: CASSQTSGTGELFF
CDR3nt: TGTGCCAGCAGCCAAACTAGCGGTACCGGGGAGCTGTTTTTT

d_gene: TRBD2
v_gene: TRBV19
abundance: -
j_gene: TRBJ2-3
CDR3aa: CASSIPGSGGADTQYF
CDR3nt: TGTGCCAGTAGTATCCCGGGTAGCGGGGGGGCAGATACGCAGTATTTT

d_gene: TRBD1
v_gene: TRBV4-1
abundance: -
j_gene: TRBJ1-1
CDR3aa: CASSHRQGITEAFF
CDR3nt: TGCGCCAGCAGCCACCGACAGGGGATAACTGAAGCTTTCTTT

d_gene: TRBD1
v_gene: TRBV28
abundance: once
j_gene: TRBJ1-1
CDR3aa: CASSPGQVNTEAFF
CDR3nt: TGTGCCAGCAGTCCGGGACAGGTGAACACTGAAGCTTTCTTT

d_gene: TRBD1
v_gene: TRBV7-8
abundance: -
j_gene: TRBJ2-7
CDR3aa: CASSFGTGAYEQYF
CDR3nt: TGTGCCAGCAGCTTCGGGACAGGGGCCTACGAGCAGTACTTC

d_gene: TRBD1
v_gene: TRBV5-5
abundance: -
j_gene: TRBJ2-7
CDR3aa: CASSLTGTGFYEQYF
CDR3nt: TGTGCCAGCAGCTTAACCGGGACAGGGTTTTACGAGCAGTACTTC

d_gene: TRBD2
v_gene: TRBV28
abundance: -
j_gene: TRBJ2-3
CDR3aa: CASNERGVRTDTQYF
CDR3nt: TGTGCCAGCAATGAGCGGGGGGTTAGGACAGATACGCAGTATTTT

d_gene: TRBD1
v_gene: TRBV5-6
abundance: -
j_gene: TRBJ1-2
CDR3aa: CASSLDSGGGYGYTF
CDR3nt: TGTGCCAGCAGCTTGGACTCAGGGGGCGGGTATGGCTACACCTTC

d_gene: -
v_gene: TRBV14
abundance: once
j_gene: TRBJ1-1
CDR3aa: CASSQGGGRMNTEAFF
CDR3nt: TGTGCCAGCAGCCAAGGCGGGGGGAGGATGAACACTGAAGCTTTCTTT

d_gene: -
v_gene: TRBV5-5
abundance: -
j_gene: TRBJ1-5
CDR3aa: CASSLDGGMQPQHF
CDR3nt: TGTGCCAGCAGCTTGGATGGGGGGATGCAGCCCCAGCATTTT

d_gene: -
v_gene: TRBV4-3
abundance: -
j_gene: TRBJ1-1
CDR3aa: CASSQGRLARNTEAFF
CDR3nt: TGCGCCAGCAGCCAAGGACGACTGGCGAGGAACACTGAAGCTTTCTTT

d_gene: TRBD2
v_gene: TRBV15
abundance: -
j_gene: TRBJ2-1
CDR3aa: CATSRGAGGGNEQFF
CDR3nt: TGTGCCACCAGCAGAGGAGCGGGAGGAGGGAATGAGCAGTTCTTC

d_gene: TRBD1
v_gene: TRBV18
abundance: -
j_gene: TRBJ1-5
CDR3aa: CASSTGDQPQHF
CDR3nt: TGTGCCAGCTCTACAGGGGATCAGCCCCAGCATTTT

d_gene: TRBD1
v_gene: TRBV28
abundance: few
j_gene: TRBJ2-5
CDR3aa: CASGDSRETQYF
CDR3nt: TGTGCCAGCGGGGACAGCCGGGAGACCCAGTACTTC

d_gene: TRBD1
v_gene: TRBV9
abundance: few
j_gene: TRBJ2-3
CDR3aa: CASSPGGIWTDTQYF
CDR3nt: TGTGCCAGCAGCCCAGGGGGCATATGGACAGATACGCAGTATTTT

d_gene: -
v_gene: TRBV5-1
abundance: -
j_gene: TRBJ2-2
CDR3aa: CASSGIRDSYTGELFF
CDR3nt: TGCGCCAGCAGCGGTATTAGGGACTCCTACACCGGGGAGCTGTTTTTT

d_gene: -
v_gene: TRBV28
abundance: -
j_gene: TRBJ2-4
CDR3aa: CASRGRAKNIQYF
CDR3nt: TGTGCCAGCAGGGGGAGGGCCAAAAACATTCAGTACTTC

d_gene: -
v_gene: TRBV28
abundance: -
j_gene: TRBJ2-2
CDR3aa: CASSLLNTGELFF
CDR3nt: TGTGCCAGCAGTTTACTAAACACCGGGGAGCTGTTTTTT